These 10 T cell receptor beta chains share one sample of origin, sequenced in a study of T-cell memory formation after mild COVID-19. TCRdb re-analysed the 5' RACE reads in MiXCR, keeping a single row per CDR3 protein. Here the sample spans 550,000 to 700,000 distinct CDR3 sequences, around 17% being singletons. Sequencing was performed on PBMCs or a T cell subset sorted from them (not recorded which). These TCRs come from an adult woman who had mild COVID-19 (a few samples of this study predate the infection). Cell type and time point are not known.

The sample holds a few counts of this clonotype. The V call is TRBV5-1, the J call TRBJ2-3; a weak D match, TRBD2 (5 bases). V lost 4 bases and J 3 bases, leaving 15 bases between the germline ends. The germline V gene encodes CDR1 SGHRS and CDR2 YFSETQ. The CDR3 runs 15 residues. The chain's CDR3 is CASSPMPGSTDTQYF. CDR3 coding DNA: TGCGCCAGCAGCCCCATGCCGGGGTCTACAGATACGCAGTATTTT.

V is TRBV7-8 and J is TRBJ2-7; tentative D call: TRBD1 (7 bases). The CDR3 extends over 14 amino acids. The germline gives CDR1 SGHVS, CDR2 FQNEAQ. Trimming removed 4 bases at V and 2 bases at J, with 12 bases between. CDR3 region: CASSSPGGPYEQYF. The CDR3 nucleotides are TGTGCCAGCAGCTCTCCAGGGGGGCCCTACGAGCAGTACTTC. Combining the CDR3 with reference TRBV7-8 and TRBJ2-7 gives the whole variable domain GAGVSQSPRYKVAKRGQDVALRCDPISGHVSLFWYQQALGQGPEFLTYFQNEAQLDKSGLPSDRFFAERPEGSVSTLKIQRTQQEDSAVYLCASSSPGGPYEQYFGPGTRLTVT.

The table lists this clonotype with a few counts. The genes are TRBV4-1 and TRBJ2-7; D possibly corresponds to TRBD1 (6 bases). This CDR3 spans 16 amino acids. CDR1 MGHRA and CDR2 YSYEKL come from the germline V gene. Trimming took 1 base from V and 3 from J, leaving 16 bases between them. The chain's CDR3 is CASSQVFRDKSYEQYF. CDR3 DNA sequence: TGCGCCAGCAGCCAAGTCTTCCGGGACAAAAGCTACGAGCAGTACTTC.

The rearrangement links TRBV6-1 to TRBJ1-5, with D maybe TRBD1 (5 bases). The germline V gene encodes CDR1 MNHNS and CDR2 SASEGT. There are 14 residues in the CDR3. The V end lost 3 bases, the J end lost 3 bases, and 9 bases lay between the germline ends. This chain's CDR3 is CASSDGAVNQPQHF. The CDR3 DNA follows: TGTGCCAGCAGTGACGGGGCAGTCAATCAGCCCCAGCATTTT.

The chain is built from TRBV20-1 and TRBJ2-7; D is undetermined. Germline V CDR1 and CDR2: DFQATT, SNEGSKA (reference sequence). The CDR3 runs to 15 residues. V was cut by 0 bases and J by 0 bases, with 12 bases left in between. In DNA form, the CDR3 reads TGCAGTGCTAGAGATCTAACATCCTACTCCTACGAGCAGTACTTC. It yields the protein CSARDLTSYSYEQYF.

This clonotype showed up just a few times. V is TRBV7-8 and J is TRBJ1-1, with D unresolved. CDR3 length: 14 amino acids. V lost 5 bases and J lost 0, with 10 bases in between. Looked up from germline, CDR1 is SGHVS and CDR2 is FQNEAQ. The CDR3, as DNA: TGTGCCAGCAGCCCTCTTGATGTGAACACTGAAGCTTTCTTT. Translating it yields CASSPLDVNTEAFF.

This clonotype was found a few times. The J gene is TRBJ2-2, the V gene TRBV15, with a weak D call TRBD2 (6 bases). The CDR3 length is 16 residues. Trimming took 2 bases from V and 3 from J, leaving 13 bases between them. Germline CDR1 and CDR2: LNHNV and YYDKDF (reference sequence). The CDR3 here is CATSRPTGTDTGELFF. The DNA for the CDR3 is TGTGCCACCAGCAGACCTACCGGGACTGACACCGGGGAGCTGTTTTTT.

This clonotype has more than one count but fewer than ten. The V gene is TRBV5-4, the J gene TRBJ1-2, with a tentative D call TRBD1 (6 bases). V lost 4 bases and J lost 4, with 14 bases in between. CDR1 and CDR2 from the germline V gene are SGHNT and YYREEE (reference sequence). The CDR3 runs to 14 residues. CDR3 sequence reads: CASSTIQGSYGYTF. CDR3 sequence (DNA): TGTGCCAGCAGCACCATCCAGGGGTCCTATGGCTACACCTTC.

This clonotype has only a few counts. The chain joins TRBV12-3 or TRBV12-4 to TRBJ2-5; D gene ambiguous. CDR3 length: 15 amino acids. V lost 1 base to trimming and J lost 5 bases, with 14 bases between them. CDR3 sequence: CASSLGLTLRETQYF. CDR3 sequence (DNA): TGTGCCAGCAGTTTAGGTCTAACTCTCCGGGAGACCCAGTACTTC.

This sequence joins TRBV20-1 and TRBJ2-3, with 8 bases identical to TRBD1. After removal of 5 bases from V and 5 bases from J, the junction contained 6 bases not matched to a gene. The CDR3 runs to 13 residues. The germline gives CDR1 DFQATT, CDR2 SNEGSKA (reference sequence). CDR3 region: CSAWTGWEDTQYF. CDR3 in DNA: TGCAGTGCTTGGACAGGGTGGGAAGATACGCAGTATTTT.